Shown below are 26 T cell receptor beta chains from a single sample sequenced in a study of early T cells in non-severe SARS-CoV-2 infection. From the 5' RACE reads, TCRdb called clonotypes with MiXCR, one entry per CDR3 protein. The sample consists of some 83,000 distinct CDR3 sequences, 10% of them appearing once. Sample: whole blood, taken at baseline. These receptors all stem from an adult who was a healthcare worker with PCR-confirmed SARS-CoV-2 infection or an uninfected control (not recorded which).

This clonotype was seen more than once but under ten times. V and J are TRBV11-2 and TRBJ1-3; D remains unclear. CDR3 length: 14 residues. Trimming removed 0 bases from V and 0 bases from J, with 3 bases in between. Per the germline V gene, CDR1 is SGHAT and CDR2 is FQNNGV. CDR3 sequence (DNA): TGTGCCAGCAGCTTAGAACCCTCTGGAAACACCATATATTTT. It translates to CASSLEPSGNTIYF.

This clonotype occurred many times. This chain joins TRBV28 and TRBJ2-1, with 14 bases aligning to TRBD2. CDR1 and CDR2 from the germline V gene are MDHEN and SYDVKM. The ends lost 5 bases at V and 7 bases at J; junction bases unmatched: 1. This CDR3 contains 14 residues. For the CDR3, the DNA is TGTGCCAGCAGTCGGACTAGCGGGAGGAATGAGCAGTTCTTC. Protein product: CASSRTSGRNEQFF.

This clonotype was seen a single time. The CDR3, as DNA: TGTGCCAGCAGCTTAGACCTTTCGAACACCGGGGAGCTGTTTTTT. Its translation is CASSLDLSNTGELFF. The gene calls are TRBV5-4 and TRBJ2-2; no firm D call. Trimming removed 2 bases from V and 0 bases from J, with 8 bases in between. This CDR3 has 15 residues. CDR1 is SGHNT and CDR2 is YYREEE in the germline V gene (reference sequence).

In DNA, the CDR3 is TGTGCCAGTAGTAATCCGGGACAGAACACCGGGGAGCTGTTTTTT. As protein: CASSNPGQNTGELFF. The V and J genes are TRBV19 and TRBJ2-2; tentatively, D is TRBD1 (6 bases). The germline V gene has CDR1 LNHDA and CDR2 SQIVND (reference sequence). The V end was cut by 4 bases, the J end by 1 base, with 10 bases between. The CDR3 length is 15 residues.

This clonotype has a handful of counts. DNA for the CDR3: TGTGCCAGCAGCGCCCCCGGGACTAGCGGCACCTACGAGCAGTACTTC. Translated: CASSAPGTSGTYEQYF. The gene calls are TRBV7-6 and TRBJ2-7; 11 positions match TRBD2. CDR3 size: 16 residues. With 5 bases clipped from V and 2 bases from J, the junction kept 8 bases outside the gene matches. CDR1 and CDR2 from the germline V gene are SGHVS and FNYEAQ.

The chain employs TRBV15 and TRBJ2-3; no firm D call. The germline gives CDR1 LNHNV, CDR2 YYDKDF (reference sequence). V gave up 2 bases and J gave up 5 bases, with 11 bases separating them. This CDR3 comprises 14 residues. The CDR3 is CATSRPADGDTQYF. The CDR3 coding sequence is TGTGCCACCAGCAGACCTGCCGACGGAGATACGCAGTATTTT. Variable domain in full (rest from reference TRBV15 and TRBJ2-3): DAMVIQNPRYQVTQFGKPVTLSCSQTLNHNVMYWYQQKSSQAPKLLFHYYDKDFNNEADTPDNFQSRRPNTSFCFLDIRSPGLGDTAMYLCATSRPADGDTQYFGPGTRLTVL.

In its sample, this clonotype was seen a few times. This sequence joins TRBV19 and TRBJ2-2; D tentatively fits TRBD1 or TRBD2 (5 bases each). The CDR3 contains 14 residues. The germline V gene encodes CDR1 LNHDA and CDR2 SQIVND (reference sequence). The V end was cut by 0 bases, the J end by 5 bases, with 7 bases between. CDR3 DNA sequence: TGTGCCAGTAGTATAGATGGGGGTACCGGGGAGCTGTTTTTT. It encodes CASSIDGGTGELFF. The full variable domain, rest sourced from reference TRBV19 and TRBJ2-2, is DGGITQSPKYLFRKEGQNVTLSCEQNLNHDAMYWYRQDPGQGLRLIYYSQIVNDFQKGDIAEGYSVSREKKESFPLTVTSAQKNPTAFYLCASSIDGGTGELFFGEGSRLTVL.

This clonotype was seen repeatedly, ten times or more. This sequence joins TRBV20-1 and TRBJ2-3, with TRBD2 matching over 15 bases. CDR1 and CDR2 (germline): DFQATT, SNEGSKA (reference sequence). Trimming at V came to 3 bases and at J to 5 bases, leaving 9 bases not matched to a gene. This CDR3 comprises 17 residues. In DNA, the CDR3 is TGCAGTGCTAGTCCCCGGACTAGCGGGAGGGCGGGAGATACGCAGTATTTT. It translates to CSASPRTSGRAGDTQYF.

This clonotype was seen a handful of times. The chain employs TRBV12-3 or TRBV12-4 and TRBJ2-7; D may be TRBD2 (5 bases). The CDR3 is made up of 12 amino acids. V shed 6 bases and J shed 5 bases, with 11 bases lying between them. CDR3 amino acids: CASSRGGHEQYF. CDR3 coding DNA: TGTGCCAGCAGCCGGGGTGGGCACGAGCAGTACTTC.

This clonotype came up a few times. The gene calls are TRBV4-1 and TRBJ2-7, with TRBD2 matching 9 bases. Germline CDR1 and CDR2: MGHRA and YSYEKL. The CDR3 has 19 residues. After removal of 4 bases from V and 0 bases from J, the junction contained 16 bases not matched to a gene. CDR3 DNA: TGCGCCAGCAGCCCACCACCCAGCGGGAGGTCCTTCTCCTCCTACGAGCAGTACTTC. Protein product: CASSPPPSGRSFSSYEQYF.

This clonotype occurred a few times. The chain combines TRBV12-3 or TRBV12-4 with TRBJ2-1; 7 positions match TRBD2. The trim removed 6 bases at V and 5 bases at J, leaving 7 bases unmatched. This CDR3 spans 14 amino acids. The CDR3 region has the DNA TGTGCCAGCAGGTCGAGCGGGGCCAACAATGAGCAGTTCTTC. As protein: CASRSSGANNEQFF.

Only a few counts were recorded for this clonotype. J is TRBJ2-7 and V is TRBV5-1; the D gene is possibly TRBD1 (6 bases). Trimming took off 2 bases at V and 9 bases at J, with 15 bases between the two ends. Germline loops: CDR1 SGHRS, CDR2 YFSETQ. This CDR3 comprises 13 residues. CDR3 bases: TGCGCCAGCAGCTTAGAACAGGGTACGAGGCAGTACTTC. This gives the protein CASSLEQGTRQYF. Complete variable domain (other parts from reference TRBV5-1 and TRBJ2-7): KAGVTQTPRYLIKTRGQQVTLSCSPISGHRSVSWYQQTPGQGLQFLFEYFSETQRNKGNFPGRFSGRQFSNSRSEMNVSTLELGDSALYLCASSLEQGTRQYFGPGTRLTVT.

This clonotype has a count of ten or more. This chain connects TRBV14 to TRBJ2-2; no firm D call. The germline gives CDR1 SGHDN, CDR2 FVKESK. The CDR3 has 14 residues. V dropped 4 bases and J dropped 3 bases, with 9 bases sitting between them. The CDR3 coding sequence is TGTGCCAGCAGCCGTCGGTTGGACACCGGGGAGCTGTTTTTT. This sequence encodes CASSRRLDTGELFF.

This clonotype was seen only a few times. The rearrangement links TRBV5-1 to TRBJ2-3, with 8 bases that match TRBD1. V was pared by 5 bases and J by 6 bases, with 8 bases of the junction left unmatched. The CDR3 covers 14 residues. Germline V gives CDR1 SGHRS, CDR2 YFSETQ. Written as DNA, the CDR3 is TGCGCCAGCAGAAGGCAGGGGGCAAGGGATACGCAGTATTTT. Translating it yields CASRRQGARDTQYF.

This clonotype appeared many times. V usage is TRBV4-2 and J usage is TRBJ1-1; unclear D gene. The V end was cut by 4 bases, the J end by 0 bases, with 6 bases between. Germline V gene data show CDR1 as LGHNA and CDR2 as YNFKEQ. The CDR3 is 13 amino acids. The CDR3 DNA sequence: TGTGCCAGCAGCCTTGAGCTGAACACTGAAGCTTTCTTT. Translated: CASSLELNTEAFF.

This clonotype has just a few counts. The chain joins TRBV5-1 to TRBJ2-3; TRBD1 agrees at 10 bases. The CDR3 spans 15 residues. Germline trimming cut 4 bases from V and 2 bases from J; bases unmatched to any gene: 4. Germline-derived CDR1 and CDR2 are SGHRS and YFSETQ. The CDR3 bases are TGCGCCAGCAGCAGGGGACAGGGGTCCACAGATACGCAGTATTTT. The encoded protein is CASSRGQGSTDTQYF. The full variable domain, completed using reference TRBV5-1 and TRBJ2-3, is KAGVTQTPRYLIKTRGQQVTLSCSPISGHRSVSWYQQTPGQGLQFLFEYFSETQRNKGNFPGRFSGRQFSNSRSEMNVSTLELGDSALYLCASSRGQGSTDTQYFGPGTRLTVL.

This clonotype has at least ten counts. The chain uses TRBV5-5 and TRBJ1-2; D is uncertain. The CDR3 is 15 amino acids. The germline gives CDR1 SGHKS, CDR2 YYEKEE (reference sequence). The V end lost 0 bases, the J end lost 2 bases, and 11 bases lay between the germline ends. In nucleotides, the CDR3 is TGTGCCAGCAGCTTGGACGAACGGCCGAACTATGGCTACACCTTC. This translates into CASSLDERPNYGYTF.

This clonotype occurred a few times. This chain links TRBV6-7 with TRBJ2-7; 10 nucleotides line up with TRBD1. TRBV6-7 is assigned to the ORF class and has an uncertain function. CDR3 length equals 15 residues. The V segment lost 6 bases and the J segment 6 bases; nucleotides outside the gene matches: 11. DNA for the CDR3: TGTGCCAGCAGCTACCGGGACAGGGGAAGAGGCGAGCAGTACTTC. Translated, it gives CASSYRDRGRGEQYF.

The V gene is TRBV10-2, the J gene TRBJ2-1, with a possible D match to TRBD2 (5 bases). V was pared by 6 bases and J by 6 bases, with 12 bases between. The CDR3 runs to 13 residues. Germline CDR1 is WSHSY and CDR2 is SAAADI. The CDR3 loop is CASSNALVNEQFF. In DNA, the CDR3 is TGCGCCAGCAGCAACGCACTAGTCAATGAGCAGTTCTTC.

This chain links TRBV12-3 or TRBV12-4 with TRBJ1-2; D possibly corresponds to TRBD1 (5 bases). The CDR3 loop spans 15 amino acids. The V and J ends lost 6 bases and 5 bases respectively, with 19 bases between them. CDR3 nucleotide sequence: TGTGCCAGCAGCCCCCTCACCAGGGCTCCATATGGCTACACCTTC. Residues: CASSPLTRAPYGYTF.

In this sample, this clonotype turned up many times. CDR3 in amino acids: CASSSPVARAQYF. The DNA for the CDR3 is TGTGCCAGCAGCTCGCCCGTTGCGCGGGCCCAGTACTTC. This chain joins TRBV7-2 and TRBJ2-5, with D perhaps TRBD2 (5 bases). V was cut by 4 bases and J by 9 bases, with 15 bases left in between. The CDR3 is 13 residues long. Germline lookup yields CDR1 SGHTA and CDR2 FQGNSA.

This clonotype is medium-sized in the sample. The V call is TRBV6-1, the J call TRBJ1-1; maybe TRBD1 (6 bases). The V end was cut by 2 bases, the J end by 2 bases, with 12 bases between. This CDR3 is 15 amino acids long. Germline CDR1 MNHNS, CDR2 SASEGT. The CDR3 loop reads CASSEPQGINTEAFF. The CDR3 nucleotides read TGTGCCAGCAGTGAACCCCAGGGGATTAACACTGAAGCTTTCTTT.

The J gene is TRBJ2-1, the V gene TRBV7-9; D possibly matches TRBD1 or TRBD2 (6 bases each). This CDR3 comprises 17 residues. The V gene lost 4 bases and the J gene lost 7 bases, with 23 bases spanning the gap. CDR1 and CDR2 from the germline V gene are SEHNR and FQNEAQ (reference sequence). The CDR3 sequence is CASSSRGGKAVRNEQFF. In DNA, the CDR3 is TGTGCCAGCAGCTCCCGAGGGGGGAAGGCAGTTAGGAATGAGCAGTTCTTC. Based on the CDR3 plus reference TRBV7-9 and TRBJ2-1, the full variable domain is DTGVSQNPRHKITKRGQNVTFRCDPISEHNRLYWYRQTLGQGPEFLTYFQNEAQLEKSRLLSDRFSAERPKGSFSTLEIQRTEQGDSAMYLCASSSRGGKAVRNEQFFGPGTRLTVL.

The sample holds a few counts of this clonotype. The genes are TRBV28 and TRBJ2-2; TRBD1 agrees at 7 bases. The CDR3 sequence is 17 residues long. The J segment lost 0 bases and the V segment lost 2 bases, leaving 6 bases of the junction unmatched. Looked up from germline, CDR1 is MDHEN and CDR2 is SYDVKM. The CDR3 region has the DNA TGTGCCAGCAGTTTACTCGGGACAGCCGCGAACACCGGGGAGCTGTTTTTT. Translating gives CASSLLGTAANTGELFF.

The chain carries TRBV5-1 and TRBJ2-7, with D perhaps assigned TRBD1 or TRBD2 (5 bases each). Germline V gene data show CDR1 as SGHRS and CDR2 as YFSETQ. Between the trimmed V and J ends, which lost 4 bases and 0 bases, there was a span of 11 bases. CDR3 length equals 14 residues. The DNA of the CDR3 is TGCGCCAGCAGCCCCTGGGGGAGCTCCTACGAGCAGTACTTC. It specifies CASSPWGSSYEQYF.

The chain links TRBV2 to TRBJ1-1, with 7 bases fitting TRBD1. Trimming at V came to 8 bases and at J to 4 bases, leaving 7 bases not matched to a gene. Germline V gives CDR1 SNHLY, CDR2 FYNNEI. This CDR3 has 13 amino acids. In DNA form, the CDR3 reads TGTGCCAGCTTGGGACAGCCGACCACTGAAGCTTTCTTT. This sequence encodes CASLGQPTTEAFF.